This TCR beta chain originates from a study of beta chain features in type 1 diabetes. Study results and limitations: TCRB CDR3 length was moderately but significantly reduced in all four CD4+ subsets of Type 1 diabetes patients.

Reverse transcribing all isolated RNA meant expressed TCRB transcripts were sequenced. Libraries were prepared by immunoSEQ multiplex PCR; TCRdb keeps only in-frame clonotypes and omits some of them. The sample has some 180,000 clones; about an eighth are singletons. Sorted CD4+ subsets: naive, central memory, regulatory, stem cell-like memory (CD45RO/CCR7/CD25/CD127/CD95/CD27 panel). J was trimmed by 3 bases and V by 4 bases; bases with no gene match: 4. The CDR3 extends over 14 amino acids. Germline V CDR1 and CDR2: SGHDT, YYEEEE. A remark on this clone: Its antigen is still unknown.

This sequence joins TRBV5-6 and TRBJ2-1; 7 bases are a match to TRBD2. The TCR sequence derives from a woman under 30 in good health. Material: central memory CD4+ T cells from blood. The CDR3 sequence: CASSRSGFYNEQFF. The CDR3, as DNA: TGTGCCAGCAGCCGTAGCGGGTTCTACAATGAGCAGTTCTTC.